The next 27 T cell receptor beta chains were all read from a single sample in a study of shared clonotypes between healthy human individuals (dated by TCRdb to 2018 to 2021). Libraries were made using the immunoSEQ multiplex PCR assay. Not all clones reach the TCRdb copy of this immuneACCESS table, which keeps in-frame sequences only. Checked studies attribute under half of the gap to unresolved V genes and leave the rest unexplained. The sample records 850,000 to 1,200,000 clones, about 75% of which are singletons. The biggest ten clones account for approximately 1.5% of the sample. Material for sequencing was memory CD4+ T cells sorted from blood. This specimen's cell subset or site label, per the study, means: CD45RA-negative fraction. These receptors originate from a young man in good health.

The V gene is TRBV18, the J gene TRBJ2-1, with a possible D match to TRBD1 (6 bases). Germline values: CDR1 KGHSH, CDR2 LQKENI. The CDR3 spans 14 residues. V was pared by 5 bases and J by 5 bases, with 13 bases between. The CDR3 loop is CASSSWTDDNEQFF. The CDR3 region has the DNA TGTGCCAGCTCATCCTGGACAGACGACAATGAGCAGTTCTTC.

This chain links TRBV5-5 with TRBJ1-1, with TRBD1 as a possible D gene (6 bases). Trimming shortened V by 5 bases and J by 0 bases, and 17 bases separated the two germline ends. Germline V gene sequence: CDR1 SGHKS, CDR2 YYEKEE (reference sequence). The CDR3 loop spans 16 amino acids. The CDR3 DNA reads TGTGCCAGCAGTCCGGGCCGGACAGCGTTGAACACTGAAGCTTTCTTT. Protein sequence: CASSPGRTALNTEAFF.

V is TRBV11-2 and J is TRBJ2-7; TRBD2 might be the D (6 bases). V shed 5 bases and J shed 3 bases, with 17 bases lying between them. CDR1 and CDR2 from the germline V gene are SGHAT and FQNNGV. This CDR3 comprises 15 residues. The CDR3 nucleotides read TGTGCCAGCAGCCCCCCTGGCTTAGCGGTCTACGAGCAGTACTTC. It translates to CASSPPGLAVYEQYF.

V is TRBV29-1 and J is TRBJ2-5, with 11 bases fitting TRBD2. Germline-derived CDR1 and CDR2 are SQVTM and ANQGSEA. The length of the CDR3 is 13 residues. Germline trimming cut 6 bases from V and 5 bases from J; bases unmatched to any gene: 5. CDR3 nucleotide sequence: TGCAGCGTGATACTAGCGGGGGTGGAGACCCAGTACTTC. Its translation: CSVILAGVETQYF. Using reference TRBV29-1 and TRBJ2-5 for the parts outside the CDR3, the full variable domain is SAVISQKPSRDICQRGTSLTIQCQVDSQVTMMFWYRQQPGQSLTLIATANQGSEATYESGFVIDKFPISRPNLTFSTLTVSNMSPEDSSIYLCSVILAGVETQYFGPGTRLLVL.

The rearrangement uses TRBV7-2 and TRBJ2-3; possible D gene TRBD2, 5 bases. V was cut by 5 bases and J by 1 base, with 13 bases left in between. Germline assignment: CDR1 SGHTA and CDR2 FQGNSA. CDR3 length equals 15 residues. CDR3 sequence reads: CASSPLLGGTDTQYF. DNA of the CDR3: TGTGCCAGCAGCCCTCTCTTGGGAGGCACAGATACGCAGTATTTT.

This clone occurred once. The chain recombines TRBV28 with TRBJ1-1; perhaps TRBD1 as D (6 bases). In germline, CDR1 is MDHEN, CDR2 SYDVKM. Trimming took off 4 bases at V and 5 bases at J, with 14 bases between the two ends. There are 14 residues in the CDR3. CDR3 residues: CASSSTGFGTEAFF. The CDR3 DNA is TGTGCCAGCAGTTCCACAGGGTTTGGGACTGAAGCTTTCTTT.

This sequence joins TRBV5-1 and TRBJ2-5, with D tentatively TRBD1 (6 bases). V was shortened by 0 bases and J by 5 bases, with 20 bases between the two germline ends. In germline, CDR1 is SGHRS, CDR2 YFSETQ. The CDR3 consists of 17 residues. The CDR3 protein is CASSLDPSRGEGETQYF. The CDR3 DNA sequence: TGCGCCAGCAGCTTGGATCCTAGCAGGGGTGAAGGGGAGACCCAGTACTTC.

The V gene is TRBV5-5, the J gene TRBJ1-4, with 7 bases aligning to TRBD1. The CDR3 has 18 amino acids. The V segment lost 3 bases and the J segment 1 base; nucleotides outside the gene matches: 12. Germline V gives CDR1 SGHKS, CDR2 YYEKEE (reference sequence). The CDR3 region has the DNA TGTGCCAGCAGCTCGACAGGGAGGGGTAGAGGAACTAATGAAAAACTGTTTTTT. It is translated as CASSSTGRGRGTNEKLFF.

Of note for this clone: This same CDR3 is encoded by further DNA sequences in the sample. V usage is TRBV10-3 and J usage is TRBJ2-1, with D possibly TRBD1 on 5 matching bases. V was clipped by 9 bases and J by 6 bases, with 12 bases between them. Germline CDR1 reads ENHRY; CDR2 reads SYGVKD. This CDR3 comprises 12 residues. The CDR3 nucleotides are TGTGCCATTTCGACCCAGGGCAATGAGCAGTTCTTC. The encoded protein is CAISTQGNEQFF.

This chain joins TRBV6-1 and TRBJ1-2, with 7 positions matching TRBD1. The trim removed 2 bases at V and 0 bases at J, leaving 3 bases unmatched. Germline V lookup: CDR1 MNHNS, CDR2 SASEGT. The CDR3 extends over 15 amino acids. The chain's CDR3 is CASSENRGSNYGYTF. The DNA of the CDR3 is TGTGCCAGCAGTGAAAACAGGGGTTCTAACTATGGCTACACCTTC.

The gene calls are TRBV7-2 and TRBJ1-2; no definite D call. Germline V gene data show CDR1 as SGHTA and CDR2 as FQGNSA. Trimming removed 0 bases at V and 1 base at J, with 9 bases between. The CDR3 is 15 amino acids. The DNA for the CDR3 is TGTGCCAGCAGCTTAGCGTGGGGTTTTAACTATGGCTACACCTTC. Amino acids: CASSLAWGFNYGYTF. The entire variable domain, with the rest obtained from reference TRBV7-2 and TRBJ1-2, is as follows: GAGVSQSPSNKVTEKGKDVELRCDPISGHTALYWYRQSLGQGLEFLIYFQGNSAPDKSGLPSDRFSAERTGGSVSTLTIQRTQQEDSAVYLCASSLAWGFNYGYTFGSGTRLTVV.

A few counts support this clone. This chain links TRBV4-1 with TRBJ1-6, with no clear D. Germline V gene lookup returns CDR1 MGHRA and CDR2 YSYEKL. The V gene lost 1 base and the J gene lost 4 bases, with 11 bases spanning the gap. The length of the CDR3 is 16 residues. CDR3 sequence: CASSQGSGRYNSPLHF. The CDR3 DNA is TGCGCCAGCAGCCAAGGAAGCGGCCGGTATAATTCACCCCTCCACTTT.

This rearrangement joins TRBV28 to TRBJ1-5, with D hard to call. Per the germline V gene, CDR1 is MDHEN and CDR2 is SYDVKM. The CDR3 is 12 amino acids. V was pared by 8 bases and J by 4 bases, with 9 bases between. The CDR3 DNA follows: TGTGCCAGCGAAGCTAATAATCAGCCCCAGCATTTT. Its translation is CASEANNQPQHF.

The chain recombines TRBV14 with TRBJ2-3; 9 nucleotides agree with TRBD1. From germline, CDR1 is SGHDN and CDR2 FVKESK. The trim removed 4 bases at V and 4 bases at J, leaving 6 bases unmatched. The CDR3 length is 15 residues. In DNA, the CDR3 is TGTGCCAGCAGCCTAACCCGACAGGGGGCAGATACGCAGTATTTT. Protein product: CASSLTRQGADTQYF.

The chain couples TRBV28 to TRBJ1-1; TRBD1 might be the D (5 bases). This CDR3 has 17 residues. CDR1 and CDR2 (germline): MDHEN, SYDVKM. Trimming removed 8 bases from V and 1 base from J, with 23 bases in between. The CDR3: CASPPMTEGRSNTEAFF. Here the CDR3 DNA reads TGTGCCAGCCCGCCCATGACTGAGGGACGTTCGAACACTGAAGCTTTCTTT.

The chain combines TRBV28 with TRBJ2-3; 9 bases match TRBD1. Germline loops: CDR1 MDHEN, CDR2 SYDVKM. The V segment lost 5 bases and the J segment 4 bases; nucleotides outside the gene matches: 7. CDR3 length: 15 amino acids. In DNA, the CDR3 is TGTGCCAGCAGTCCACGGGACAGGGCCCCAGATACGCAGTATTTT. As protein: CASSPRDRAPDTQYF.

V gene TRBV5-6 combines with J gene TRBJ1-1, with TRBD1 as a possible D gene (5 bases). This CDR3 spans 16 amino acids. Germline-derived CDR1 and CDR2 are SGHDT and YYEEEE. Trimming pared 0 bases from V and 0 bases from J, leaving 12 bases between. This CDR3 reads CASSLVLGTMNTEAFF. The CDR3 DNA sequence: TGTGCCAGCAGCTTGGTTCTGGGGACCATGAACACTGAAGCTTTCTTT.

This clone was counted a few times. The rearrangement uses TRBV29-1 and TRBJ1-3, with unresolved D. In germline, CDR1 is SQVTM, CDR2 ANQGSEA. This CDR3 comprises 13 residues. Trimming cost V 7 bases and J 0 bases, with 10 bases left between them. CDR3 protein: CSARDPSGNTIYF. The CDR3 DNA reads as TGCAGCGCTCGTGACCCCTCTGGAAACACCATATATTTT. Together with reference TRBV29-1 and TRBJ1-3, the CDR3 gives the full variable domain: SAVISQKPSRDICQRGTSLTIQCQVDSQVTMMFWYRQQPGQSLTLIATANQGSEATYESGFVIDKFPISRPNLTFSTLTVSNMSPEDSSIYLCSARDPSGNTIYFGEGSWLTVV.

As regards this clone: Other DNA sequences from this sample encode an identical CDR3 as well. The J gene is TRBJ2-7, the V gene TRBV10-3; no clear D gene. From germline, CDR1 is ENHRY and CDR2 SYGVKD. V gave up 0 bases and J gave up 4 bases, with 4 bases separating them. This CDR3 is built from 12 residues. CDR3 nucleotide sequence: TGTGCCATCAGTGAGTCGGATTACGAGCAGTACTTC. Translated: CAISESDYEQYF.

The V and J genes are TRBV5-1 and TRBJ1-2; D unresolved. Germline lookup yields CDR1 SGHRS and CDR2 YFSETQ. Trimming removed 0 bases at V and 8 bases at J, with 17 bases between. This CDR3 has 15 amino acids. CDR3 sequence reads: CASSLAAAWGEGYTF. The CDR3 DNA sequence: TGCGCCAGCAGCTTGGCGGCGGCATGGGGAGAGGGCTACACCTTC.

This chain links TRBV6-5 with TRBJ1-2; D is perhaps TRBD1 (5 bases). The CDR3 runs to 12 residues. Germline V gene sequence: CDR1 MNHEY, CDR2 SVGAGI. V lost 5 bases and J 4 bases, leaving 8 bases between the germline ends. In DNA, the CDR3 is TGTGCCAGCAGTCCCGGGACCTATGGCTACACCTTC. Translating gives CASSPGTYGYTF.

The V gene is TRBV27, the J gene TRBJ1-2; 8 bases are a match to TRBD1. The V and J ends lost 10 bases and 4 bases, in that order; junction bases with no gene match: 5. Germline CDR1 is MNHEY and CDR2 is SMNVEV (reference sequence). The CDR3 runs to 12 residues. The CDR3 region is CATADRVYGYTF. CDR3 DNA: TGTGCCACCGCGGACAGGGTCTATGGCTACACCTTC.

For this clone: Other DNA variants within this sample encode the same CDR3. DNA of the CDR3: TGTGCCAGCAGTGAACAGGGAAATCAGCCCCAGCATTTT. Amino acid sequence: CASSEQGNQPQHF. This rearrangement joins TRBV6-1 to TRBJ1-5; TRBD1 is a possible D gene (5 bases). The CDR3 totals 13 residues. The V and J ends lost 2 bases and 4 bases respectively, with 6 bases between them. In germline, CDR1 is MNHNS, CDR2 SASEGT.

In its sample, this clone was seen a few times. The chain recombines TRBV15 with TRBJ1-5; D is possibly TRBD1 (6 bases). Germline CDR1 LNHNV, CDR2 YYDKDF (reference sequence). Trimming cost V 1 base and J 6 bases, with 10 bases left between them. There are 14 residues in the CDR3. Here the CDR3 reads CATSRVTGTQPQHF. DNA for the CDR3: TGTGCCACCAGCAGAGTAACAGGGACTCAGCCCCAGCATTTT.

This clone was counted between two and nine times. The V and J genes are TRBV4-1 and TRBJ1-1, with a possible D match to TRBD1 (6 bases). CDR3 length equals 15 residues. Germline loops: CDR1 MGHRA, CDR2 YSYEKL. The ends were cut back, 0 bases at V and 2 bases at J, with 10 bases in the middle. The CDR3 protein is CASSQDEQGNTEAFF. The DNA for the CDR3 is TGCGCCAGCAGCCAAGATGAACAGGGCAACACTGAAGCTTTCTTT.

This clone was counted only a few times. V is TRBV6-1 and J is TRBJ2-2; D uncertain. This CDR3 has 12 residues. V was clipped by 7 bases and J by 4 bases, with 7 bases between them. CDR1 MNHNS and CDR2 SASEGT come from the germline V gene. The CDR3: CASTRTTGELFF. DNA of the CDR3: TGTGCCAGCACCAGGACCACCGGGGAGCTGTTTTTT.

The rearrangement links TRBV15 to TRBJ1-1; D may be TRBD1 (5 bases). V was trimmed by 1 base and J by 1 base, leaving 10 bases between them. The CDR3 sequence is 15 residues long. CDR1 is LNHNV and CDR2 is YYDKDF in the germline V gene (reference sequence). The CDR3 DNA follows: TGTGCCACCAGCAGAGGGGGCCTCGAGAACACTGAAGCTTTCTTT. Translating gives CATSRGGLENTEAFF.